Detailed here is one TCR beta chain. What it binds is unknown. TCRdb used MiXCR to reprocess the 5' RACE reads, holding one entry per CDR3 protein. This sample yields a few hundred thousand distinct CDR3 sequences, of which about 3% are seen a single time; around 3.3% belongs to the top ten. This sample is drawn from a study of T cells after yellow fever vaccination. Study as a whole: Preparing low-cell-number fractions relied on SMART-Seq v4 Ultra Low Input.

Broader study findings: A small share of clonotypes appeared in both CD4 and CD8 compartments.

V was pared by 2 bases and J by 5 bases, with 12 bases between. There are 14 residues in the CDR3. Germline-derived CDR1 and CDR2 are SGHTA and FQGNSA. Sample: CD4+ T cells sorted from PBMCs, taken 10 days after the yellow fever booster vaccination. The chain couples TRBV7-2 to TRBJ1-1, with a tentative D call TRBD1 (5 bases). This receptor was taken from a man in his late teens or twenties who received the YFV17D yellow fever vaccine. CDR3 sequence reads: CASSLSGLITEAFF. DNA for the CDR3: TGTGCCAGCAGCTTATCAGGGCTGATAACTGAAGCTTTCTTT.